What follows are 23 T cell receptor beta chains derived from one specimen sequenced in a study of vaccination and CD4 T cells after COVID-19. The antigens these receptors bind are not known. Treatment specified: roughly 10-day PBMC culture with coronavirus spike peptide pools or control peptides (ViraFEST assay). The unexposed donor's CD4+ T cells were collected before the COVID-19 pandemic (2011-2018). Sequencing of cultured CD4+ T cell DNA used the Oncomine TCR Beta short-read assay. Once CD4+ T cells had been cultured, genomic DNA was extracted from them. TCRdb redid the calling of the PCR reads with MiXCR, one entry per CDR3 protein. Of around 11,000 distinct CDR3 sequences in the sample, 28% were seen once. The sequenced sample consisted of CD4+ T cells from blood, cultured in vitro. Receptors originate from a human donor in good health.

The table lists this clonotype with a few counts. The CDR3 loop is CASNRDGSDTEAFF. The CDR3 region has the DNA TGTGCCAGCAACAGAGATGGGAGCGACACTGAAGCTTTCTTT. This rearrangement joins TRBV27 to TRBJ1-1; D gene uncertain. In germline, CDR1 is MNHEY, CDR2 SMNVEV (reference sequence). The V end lost 7 bases, the J end lost 3 bases, and 15 bases lay between the germline ends. The CDR3 is 14 amino acids.

This chain joins TRBV12-3 or TRBV12-4 and TRBJ1-1; 7 bases are shared with TRBD1. The CDR3 covers 14 residues. The V segment lost 7 bases and the J segment 1 base; nucleotides outside the gene matches: 6. The CDR3 reads CASIEGAGNTEAFF. As DNA, the CDR3 is TGTGCCAGCATCGAGGGGGCAGGGAACACTGAAGCTTTCTTT.

This chain links TRBV24-1 with TRBJ2-1, with TRBD2 matching over 9 bases. Germline V CDR1 and CDR2: KGHDR, SFDVKD. This CDR3 contains 14 residues. J was trimmed by 1 base and V by 7 bases; bases with no gene match: 1. Written as DNA, the CDR3 is TGTGCCACCAGGGCGGGAGGGTCCTACAATGAGCAGTTCTTC. Translation: CATRAGGSYNEQFF.

The sample holds a few counts of this clonotype. The rearrangement uses TRBV30 and TRBJ1-5, with D possibly being TRBD1 (5 bases). V was shortened by 2 bases and J by 1 base, with 6 bases between the two germline ends. Germline assignment: CDR1 GTSNPN and CDR2 SVGIG (reference sequence). CDR3 length: 13 residues. This chain's CDR3 is CAWSRDSNQPQHF. CDR3 nucleotides: TGTGCCTGGAGTAGGGACAGCAATCAGCCCCAGCATTTT.

This clonotype has a handful of counts. The genes are TRBV19 and TRBJ2-6, with a tentative D call TRBD2 (6 bases). Looked up from germline, CDR1 is LNHDA and CDR2 is SQIVND (reference sequence). The CDR3 is 17 residues long. Deletions cut 3 bases from V and 2 bases from J, with 14 bases between. CDR3 sequence reads: CASSILAVPPGANVLTF. In nucleotides, the CDR3 is TGTGCCAGTAGTATTTTAGCGGTACCACCTGGGGCCAACGTCCTGACTTTC.

The J gene is TRBJ2-3, the V gene TRBV18; D remains ambiguous. The germline V gene encodes CDR1 KGHSH and CDR2 LQKENI. The CDR3 has 16 residues. The germline V and J ends were trimmed by 3 bases and 0 bases, with 13 bases remaining between them. Here the CDR3 reads CASSPRSTASTDTQYF. Written as DNA, the CDR3 is TGTGCCAGCTCACCGCGTTCAACGGCTAGCACAGATACGCAGTATTTT.

J is TRBJ2-7 and V is TRBV6-2 or TRBV6-3; 9 bases map to TRBD1. From germline, CDR1 is MNHEY and CDR2 SVGEGT. The CDR3 spans 15 residues. Trimming took 2 bases from V and 0 from J; bases not matched to a gene: 2. The CDR3 region is CASSYAGQGSYEQYF. Here the CDR3 DNA reads TGTGCCAGCAGTTACGCGGGACAGGGCTCCTACGAGCAGTACTTC.

The chain employs TRBV5-1 and TRBJ2-3, with D perhaps TRBD1 or TRBD2 (6 bases each). V lost 0 bases, J lost 3 bases, and 14 bases lay in between. The CDR3 length is 16 residues. Germline lookup yields CDR1 SGHRS and CDR2 YFSETQ. The CDR3 DNA reads as TGCGCCAGCAGCTTGGACGGAACAGGGAGGACAGATACGCAGTATTTT. Translated: CASSLDGTGRTDTQYF.

The chain couples TRBV9 to TRBJ2-3, with 7 bases aligning to TRBD1. CDR1 is SGDLS and CDR2 is YYNGEE in the germline V gene. This CDR3 is built from 14 residues. V was clipped by 3 bases and J by 0 bases; unmatched bases: 1. The CDR3, as DNA: TGTGCCAGCAGCGGCAGGGGGAGCACAGATACGCAGTATTTT. It is translated as CASSGRGSTDTQYF.

This clonotype was counted only a few times. V and J are TRBV15 and TRBJ2-7, with 11 bases lining up with TRBD2. The germline CDR1 and CDR2 sequences are LNHNV and YYDKDF (reference sequence). J gave up 2 bases and V 1 base, and 1 base lay outside the gene matches. This CDR3 has 15 residues. The CDR3: CATSRGGLAAYEQYF. In DNA form, the CDR3 reads TGTGCCACCAGCAGAGGGGGACTAGCGGCCTACGAGCAGTACTTC.

This clonotype is categorized as medium-sized. V and J are TRBV20-1 and TRBJ2-3, with D perhaps matching TRBD2 (6 bases). V lost 5 bases and J 3 bases, leaving 24 bases between the germline ends. The CDR3 has 17 amino acids. From germline, CDR1 is DFQATT and CDR2 SNEGSKA (reference sequence). CDR3: CSADAGWAGRGTDTQYF. CDR3 DNA: TGCAGTGCTGATGCAGGGTGGGCGGGACGAGGGACAGATACGCAGTATTTT.

This sequence joins TRBV21-1 and TRBJ2-4; the tabulated D call, TRBD1, remains unverified against the DNA. TRBV21-1 is listed as a pseudogene. The CDR3 runs 18 residues. CDR3 loop: CASSKKVRGAGRFDIQYF. The CDR3 DNA follows: TGTGCCAGCAGCAAAAAGGTCCGGGGCGCGGGTCGGTTCGACATTCAGTACTTC.

V gene TRBV11-3 combines with J gene TRBJ1-6; TRBD1 matches 10 bases. V was pared by 5 bases and J by 7 bases, with 14 bases of the junction left unmatched. CDR3 size: 18 residues. The germline V gene has CDR1 SGHNT and CDR2 YENEEA. The CDR3 region is CASSELLGTGAGNSPLHF. CDR3 in DNA: TGTGCCAGCAGCGAACTCCTCGGGACAGGGGCCGGGAATTCACCCCTCCACTTT.

This clonotype was seen a few times. V usage is TRBV11-2 and J usage is TRBJ2-3, with 8 bases fitting TRBD1. The V gene end was trimmed by 4 bases and the J gene end by 4 bases; junction bases not matched to a gene: 7. This CDR3 has 15 amino acids. From germline, CDR1 is SGHAT and CDR2 FQNNGV. The CDR3, as DNA: TGTGCCAGCAGCTATCGACAGGGGTGGTCAGATACGCAGTATTTT. Translated, it gives CASSYRQGWSDTQYF.

CDR3 region: CASSLGAGGPGNEQFF. CDR3 sequence (DNA): TGCGCCAGCAGCCTCGGGGCGGGAGGGCCGGGGAATGAGCAGTTCTTC. V is TRBV4-3 and J is TRBJ2-1; 9 bases line up with TRBD2. This CDR3 spans 16 amino acids. Germline V lookup: CDR1 LGHNA, CDR2 YSLEER. The junction had 11 bases not matched to a gene; V was cut back by 4 bases and J by 7 bases.

Within the sample, this clonotype is medium-sized (0.01 to 0.1%). This chain joins TRBV20-1 and TRBJ1-2; the D is unclear. Trimming left V 5 bases short and J 8 bases short, with 18 bases between. Germline CDR1 DFQATT, CDR2 SNEGSKA (reference sequence). This CDR3 is 13 amino acids long. The CDR3 protein is CSAGEHSRVGYTF. DNA of the CDR3: TGCAGTGCTGGGGAGCATTCACGCGTCGGCTACACCTTC.

The chain is built from TRBV20-1 and TRBJ1-2, with TRBD1 identical over 7 bases. The CDR3 totals 14 residues. Germline-derived CDR1 and CDR2 are DFQATT and SNEGSKA (reference sequence). The V segment lost 3 bases and the J segment 6 bases; nucleotides outside the gene matches: 10. The CDR3 DNA reads TGCAGTGCTAGTCGGCAGGGGGGTAGAGATGGCTACACCTTC. Its protein product is CSASRQGGRDGYTF.

J is TRBJ2-1 and V is TRBV20-1, with a weak D call TRBD1 (5 bases). Deletions cut 7 bases from V and 6 bases from J, with 19 bases between. The CDR3 covers 14 residues. CDR1 DFQATT and CDR2 SNEGSKA come from the germline V gene (reference sequence). The CDR3 sequence: CSDRLLGPGNEQFF. The CDR3 coding sequence is TGCAGTGATAGGCTACTGGGGCCCGGCAATGAGCAGTTCTTC.

The chain recombines TRBV6-2 or TRBV6-3 with TRBJ2-1, with 7 bases fitting TRBD2. This CDR3 comprises 12 residues. The V gene end was trimmed by 8 bases and the J gene end by 3 bases; junction bases not matched to a gene: 1. In germline, CDR1 is MNHEY, CDR2 SVGEGT. In nucleotides, the CDR3 is TGTGCCAGCGAGCGGGACTACAATGAGCAGTTCTTC. As protein: CASERDYNEQFF.

This clonotype was counted between two and nine times. The chain couples TRBV24-1 to TRBJ2-5; D is perhaps TRBD2 (7 bases). The V and J ends lost 5 bases and 4 bases respectively, with 13 bases between them. The germline V gene has CDR1 KGHDR and CDR2 SFDVKD. The CDR3 contains 14 residues. The DNA of the CDR3 is TGTGCCACCAGTGCTCCAGGGGAGGGAGAGACCCAGTACTTC. Its protein product is CATSAPGEGETQYF.

In this sample, this clonotype turned up a few times. This sequence joins TRBV7-9 and TRBJ2-3; 11 bases line up with TRBD1. The CDR3 has 18 amino acids. Germline CDR1 and CDR2: SEHNR and FQNEAQ (reference sequence). V shed 5 bases, J shed 0 bases, and the junction held 10 bases outside the gene matches. CDR3 sequence reads: CASSLGQGAITSTDTQYF. The CDR3 nucleotides read TGTGCCAGCAGCCTCGGACAGGGGGCGATAACTAGCACAGATACGCAGTATTTT. The variable domain in full, with the rest retrieved from reference TRBV7-9 and TRBJ2-3, is DTGVSQNPRHKITKRGQNVTFRCDPISEHNRLYWYRQTLGQGPEFLTYFQNEAQLEKSRLLSDRFSAERPKGSFSTLEIQRTEQGDSAMYLCASSLGQGAITSTDTQYFGPGTRLTVL.

The genes are TRBV2 and TRBJ1-5, with D perhaps TRBD1 (5 bases). Looked up from germline, CDR1 is SNHLY and CDR2 is FYNNEI. V lost 4 bases, J lost 0 bases, and 10 bases lay in between. The CDR3 has 15 residues. This CDR3 reads CASSGGRDSNQPQHF. The CDR3 DNA reads TGTGCCAGCAGTGGCGGCAGGGATAGCAATCAGCCCCAGCATTTT.

The chain combines TRBV20-1 with TRBJ2-5; TRBD2 agrees at 9 bases. The junction had 5 bases not matched to a gene; V was cut back by 7 bases and J by 2 bases. CDR3 length equals 13 residues. The germline V gene encodes CDR1 DFQATT and CDR2 SNEGSKA (reference sequence). Here the CDR3 reads CSVQTSGQETQYF. CDR3 sequence (DNA): TGCAGTGTCCAGACTAGCGGTCAAGAGACCCAGTACTTC.